This TCR beta chain was obtained from a study of lung T cells in sarcoidosis with Löfgren's syndrome. One entry per CDR3 protein results from TCRdb running MiXCR on the reads. The sample lists 15,000 to 25,000 distinct CDR3 sequences; about a fifth were seen once. The CDR3 covers 17 residues. V lost 7 bases and J lost 6, with 26 bases in between. Germline CDR1 reads MNHNY; CDR2 reads SVGAGI (reference sequence). The TCR originated in a human donor with sarcoidosis (Löfgren's syndrome or another form), or a control subject (not recorded which). The sequenced sample was CD4+ T cells from PBMCs. The chain is built from TRBV6-6 and TRBJ2-3; D may be TRBD2 (6 bases). The CDR3 DNA follows: TGTGCCAGCACAAGAGAAGTGGGGCAGGAGGGTGGCGATACGCAGTATTTT. Amino acids: CASTREVGQEGGDTQYF.